The subject of this entry is one TCR beta chain. This record belongs to a study of control samples from healthy donors and cancer patients. The protocol was immunoSEQ multiplex PCR, while the TCRdb copy is restricted to in-frame clones and leaves out a portion. The data hold more than 100,000 clones, with about nine tenths observed a single time. The CDR3 is made up of 15 amino acids. V was pared by 4 bases and J by 3 bases, with 16 bases between. The germline gives CDR1 SGHRS, CDR2 YFSETQ. This TCR derives from a young man in good health. What was sequenced was blood. This chain connects TRBV5-1 to TRBJ1-1; D is unclear. The CDR3: CASSHPTGGDTEAFF. The CDR3 coding sequence is TGCGCCAGCAGCCACCCGACGGGAGGTGACACTGAAGCTTTCTTT.